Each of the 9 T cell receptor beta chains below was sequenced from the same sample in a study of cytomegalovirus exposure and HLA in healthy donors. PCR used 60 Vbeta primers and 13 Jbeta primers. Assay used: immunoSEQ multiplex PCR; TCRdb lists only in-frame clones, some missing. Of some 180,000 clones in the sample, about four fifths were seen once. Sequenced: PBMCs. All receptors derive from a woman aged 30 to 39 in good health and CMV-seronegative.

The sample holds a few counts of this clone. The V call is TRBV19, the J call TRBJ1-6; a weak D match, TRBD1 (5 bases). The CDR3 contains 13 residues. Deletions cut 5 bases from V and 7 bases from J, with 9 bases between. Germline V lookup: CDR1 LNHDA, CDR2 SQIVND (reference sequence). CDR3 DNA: TGTGCCAGTAGTTCCAACAGGAATTCACCCCTCCACTTT. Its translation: CASSSNRNSPLHF.

The CDR3 spells CASSPRRGPGELFF. The CDR3 DNA reads as TGTGCCAGCAGTCCCCGGAGGGGGCCCGGGGAGCTGTTTTTT. The chain combines TRBV27 with TRBJ2-2; a possible D gene is TRBD1 (7 bases). Germline-derived CDR1 and CDR2 are MNHEY and SMNVEV (reference sequence). This CDR3 is built from 14 residues. Trimming took off 5 bases at V and 6 bases at J, with 13 bases between the two ends.

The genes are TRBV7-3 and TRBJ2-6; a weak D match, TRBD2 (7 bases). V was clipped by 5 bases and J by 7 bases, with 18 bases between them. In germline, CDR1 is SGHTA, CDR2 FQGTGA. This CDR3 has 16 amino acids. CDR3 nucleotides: TGTGCCAGCAGCCCCGAGGGGGGGCATGGTGCCAACGTCCTGACTTTC. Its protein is CASSPEGGHGANVLTF.

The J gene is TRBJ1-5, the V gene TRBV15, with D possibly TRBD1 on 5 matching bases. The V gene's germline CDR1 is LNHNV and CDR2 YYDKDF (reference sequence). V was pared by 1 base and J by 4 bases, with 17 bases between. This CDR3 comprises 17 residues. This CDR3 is CATSRGAGRGENQPQHF. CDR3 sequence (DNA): TGTGCCACCAGCAGAGGAGCGGGGCGGGGAGAGAATCAGCCCCAGCATTTT.

The CDR3 DNA reads as TGTGCCAGTAGTAGGACAGTTGAGGACTACGAGCAGTACTTC. It encodes CASSRTVEDYEQYF. The chain joins TRBV19 to TRBJ2-7; TRBD1 might be the D (6 bases). CDR1 and CDR2 (germline): LNHDA, SQIVND (reference sequence). V lost 4 bases and J 3 bases, leaving 13 bases between the germline ends. The CDR3 has 14 residues.

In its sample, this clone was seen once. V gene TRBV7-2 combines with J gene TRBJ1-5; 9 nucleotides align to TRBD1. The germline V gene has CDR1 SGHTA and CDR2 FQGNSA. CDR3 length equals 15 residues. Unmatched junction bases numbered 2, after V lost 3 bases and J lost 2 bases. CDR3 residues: CASSLGQGRNQPQHF. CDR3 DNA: TGTGCCAGCAGCTTGGGACAGGGCCGCAATCAGCCCCAGCATTTT.

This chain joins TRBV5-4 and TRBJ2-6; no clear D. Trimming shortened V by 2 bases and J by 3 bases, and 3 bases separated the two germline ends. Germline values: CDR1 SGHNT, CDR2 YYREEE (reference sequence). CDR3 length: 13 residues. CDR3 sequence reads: CASSLYGANVLTF. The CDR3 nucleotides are TGTGCCAGCAGCTTATATGGGGCCAACGTCCTGACTTTC.

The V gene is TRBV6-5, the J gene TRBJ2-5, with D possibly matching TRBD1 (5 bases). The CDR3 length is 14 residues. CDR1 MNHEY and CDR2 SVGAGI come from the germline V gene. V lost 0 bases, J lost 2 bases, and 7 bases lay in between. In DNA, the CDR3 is TGTGCCAGCAGTTACTCTGGGGCTCAAGAGACCCAGTACTTC. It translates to CASSYSGAQETQYF.

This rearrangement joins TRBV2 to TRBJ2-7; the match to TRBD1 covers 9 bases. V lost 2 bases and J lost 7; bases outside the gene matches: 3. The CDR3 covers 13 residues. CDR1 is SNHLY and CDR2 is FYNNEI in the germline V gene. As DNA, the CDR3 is TGTGCCAGCAGTGAATGGGACAGGGAAGAGCAGTACTTC. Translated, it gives CASSEWDREEQYF.